Described below is a single TCR beta chain sequence and its context. PCR employed 60 Vbeta and 13 Jbeta primers. The table came from immunoSEQ multiplex PCR; TCRdb's copy has only in-frame clones and leaves some out. The sample's table shows fewer than 150,000 clones. The sample comes from a study of cytomegalovirus exposure and HLA in healthy donors. This TCR was sampled from a woman aged 55-69 years in good health and CMV-seronegative. Sequencing input: PBMCs.

CDR3 protein: CASSSYAGYEQYF. The CDR3 region has the DNA TGTGCCAGCAGCTCCTACGCAGGGTACGAGCAGTACTTC. V gene TRBV5-4 combines with J gene TRBJ2-5; TRBD1 is a possible D gene (5 bases). The end of the DNA is better explained by TRBJ2-7, so the J call may be wrong. Per the germline V gene, CDR1 is SGHNT and CDR2 is YYREEE (reference sequence). There are 13 residues in the CDR3.